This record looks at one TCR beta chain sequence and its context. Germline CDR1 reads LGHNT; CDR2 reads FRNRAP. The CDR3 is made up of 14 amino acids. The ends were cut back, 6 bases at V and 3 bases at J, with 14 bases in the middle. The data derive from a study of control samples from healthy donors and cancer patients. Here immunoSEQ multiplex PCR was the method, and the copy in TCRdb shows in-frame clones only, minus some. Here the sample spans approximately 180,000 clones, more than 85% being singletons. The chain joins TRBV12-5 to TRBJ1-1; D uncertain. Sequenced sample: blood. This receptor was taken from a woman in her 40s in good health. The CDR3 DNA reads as TGTGCTAGTGGCCGACGTACCGAGGACACTGAAGCTTTCTTT. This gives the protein CASGRRTEDTEAFF.